This is a list of T cell receptor beta chains from one sample in a study of blood T cell repertoires in COVID-19. Profiled with immunoSEQ multiplex PCR; TCRdb holds only in-frame clones, not every one. The sample lists about 230,000 clones, more than 65% occurring once. The sample consisted of peripheral blood. The receptors stem from a woman aged 80 or older with acute or convalescent COVID-19. Each CDR3 is given with its conserved first and last residue. D genes are given only for firm matches. The size of a clone is reported for some rows only, either as once, few or many, or as a class for expanded clones.

cdr3_aa,cdr3_nt,j_call,v_call,d_call,clone_size
CASSLDLGLEQYF,TGCGCCAGCAGCTTGGACCTAGGCTTGGAGCAGTACTTC,TRBJ2-7,TRBV5-1,-,few
CASSFALGGELQETQYF,TGTGCCAGCAGCTTCGCCTTGGGCGGGGAATTACAAGAGACCCAGTACTTC,TRBJ2-5,TRBV5-6,-,-
CASSLDPPIAGGYGEQYF,TGTGCCAGCAGCTTAGACCCACCGATAGCGGGAGGGTACGGCGAGCAGTACTTC,TRBJ2-7,TRBV7-9,TRBD2,once
CASSQATSGFNYGYTF,TGCGCCAGCAGCCAAGCCACCTCGGGTTTTAACTATGGCTACACCTTC,TRBJ1-2,TRBV4-1,-,-
CASSFRQGSYGYTF,TGCGCCAGCAGCTTTCGTCAGGGAAGCTATGGCTACACCTTC,TRBJ1-2,TRBV5-1,-,-
CASSIIGQGRIEQYF,TGTGCCAGTAGTATTATCGGACAGGGAAGGATCGAGCAGTACTTC,TRBJ2-7,TRBV19,TRBD1,-
CASSPAGRTDISYEQYF,TGTGCCAGCAGCCCGGCGGGGAGGACCGATATCTCCTACGAGCAGTACTTC,TRBJ2-7,TRBV11-2,-,-
CASSVRTGPEAFF,TGTGCCAGCAGCGTCCGGACAGGCCCCGAAGCTTTCTTT,TRBJ1-1,TRBV9,TRBD1,-
CASSLSSAGANTGELFF,TGCGCCAGCAGCTTGTCGTCTGCGGGGGCGAACACCGGGGAGCTGTTTTTT,TRBJ2-2,TRBV5-1,TRBD2,-
CASRQELATDTQYF,TGTGCCAGCCGCCAAGAACTAGCAACAGATACGCAGTATTTT,TRBJ2-3,TRBV6-5,-,few
CASSPGQSNEKLFF,TGTGCCAGCTCACCGGGACAGTCTAATGAAAAACTGTTTTTT,TRBJ1-4,TRBV18,TRBD1,-
CASSENPNYGYTF,TGCGCCAGCAGTGAGAATCCGAACTATGGCTACACCTTC,TRBJ1-2,TRBV10-1,-,-
CASSERGIPPQHF,TGTGCCAGCAGTGAGAGAGGGATCCCGCCCCAGCATTTT,TRBJ1-5,TRBV2,-,few
CASSLGGRISNQPQHF,TGTGCCAGCAGCTTGGGAGGCAGAATTAGCAATCAGCCCCAGCATTTT,TRBJ1-5,TRBV5-6,-,few
CASRKTYEQYF,TGTGCCAGCAGGAAAACATACGAGCAGTACTTC,TRBJ2-7,TRBV28,-,-
CASSALTAYNSPLHF,TGTGCCAGCAGTGCTTTGACAGCGTATAATTCACCCCTCCACTTT,TRBJ1-6,TRBV9,-,-
CASSQPGQGHEQYF,TGTGCCAGCAGTCAACCGGGACAGGGCCACGAGCAGTACTTC,TRBJ2-7,TRBV2,TRBD1,-
CAWTGRNYEQYF,TGTGCCTGGACAGGGAGGAACTACGAGCAGTACTTC,TRBJ2-7,TRBV30,-,-
CASSFKDSSYEQYF,TGTGCCAGCAGTTTTAAGGACAGCTCCTACGAGCAGTACTTC,TRBJ2-7,TRBV27,-,-
CAISGLAGANEQFF,TGTGCCATCAGTGGGTTAGCGGGGGCCAATGAGCAGTTCTTC,TRBJ2-1,TRBV10-3,TRBD2,-
CASSLAGQGNYGYTF,TGTGCCAGCAGCTTAGCCGGTCAGGGTAACTATGGCTACACCTTC,TRBJ1-2,TRBV7-2,-,-
CSPGGQETQYF,TGCAGCCCCGGGGGACAAGAGACCCAGTACTTC,TRBJ2-5,TRBV20-1,-,few
CASSKRTGDYEQYF,TGTGCCAGCAGCAAACGGACAGGGGACTACGAGCAGTACTTC,TRBJ2-7,TRBV21-1,-,-
CASSLSGGSFVNYGYTF,TGTGCCAGCAGCTTGTCGGGGGGAAGCTTTGTTAACTATGGCTACACCTTC,TRBJ1-2,TRBV5-4,-,-
CASSRGSGQGETQYF,-,TRBJ2-5,TRBV19,-,once
CASSLLAESSYNEQFF,TGTGCCAGCAGTTTACTAGCGGAGAGCTCCTACAATGAGCAGTTCTTC,TRBJ2-1,TRBV6-6,TRBD2,-
CASSIGTGMGKLFF,TGTGCCAGTAGTATAGGGACAGGGATGGGAAAACTGTTTTTT,TRBJ1-4,TRBV19,TRBD1,-
CASSQGQGPNTEAFF,TGCGCCAGCAGCCAGGGACAGGGACCGAACACTGAAGCTTTCTTT,TRBJ1-1,TRBV4-1,TRBD1,-
CASSVGASGSAGETQYF,TGTGCCAGCAGCGTAGGGGCTAGCGGGAGCGCGGGGGAGACCCAGTACTTC,TRBJ2-5,TRBV9,TRBD2,-
CASSTRAWQFF,TGTGCCAGCAGCACTAGAGCATGGCAGTTCTTC,TRBJ2-1,TRBV2,-,-
CASRILAFSDTQYF,TGTGCCAGCAGGATACTAGCTTTTTCAGATACGCAGTATTTT,TRBJ2-3,TRBV6-5,-,once
CASITTGTTGELFF,TGTGCCAGTATTACGACAGGGACCACCGGGGAGCTGTTTTTT,TRBJ2-2,TRBV19,TRBD1,-
CASIVQGSGTEAFF,TGTGCCAGCATAGTCCAGGGATCGGGCACTGAAGCTTTCTTT,TRBJ1-1,TRBV2,-,-
CASKFERGRASETQYF,TGTGCCAGCAAATTTGAACGCGGGAGGGCCTCAGAGACCCAGTACTTC,TRBJ2-5,TRBV2,TRBD2,-
CASSLDRGYTF,TGTGCCAGCAGCTTAGACCGTGGCTACACCTTC,TRBJ1-2,TRBV11-2,-,few
CASSLTGVGEVYGYTF,TGTGCCAGCAGCTTAACGGGGGTGGGAGAGGTCTATGGCTACACCTTC,TRBJ1-2,TRBV7-2,-,-
CASRGLRDRNTGELFF,TGTGCCAGCAGAGGACTCCGGGACAGGAACACCGGGGAGCTGTTTTTT,TRBJ2-2,TRBV25-1,TRBD1,-
CASSFSGGASTDTQYF,TGTGCCAGCAGCTTTTCTGGGGGGGCAAGCACAGATACGCAGTATTTT,TRBJ2-3,TRBV5-4,-,-
CASSPRTGQETQYF,TGTGCCAGCAGCCCGAGGACAGGGCAAGAGACCCAGTACTTC,TRBJ2-5,TRBV7-8,TRBD1,-
CASSNIHRGPNSEAFF,TGTGCCAGCAGTAATATTCACAGGGGTCCTAACAGTGAAGCTTTCTTT,TRBJ1-1,TRBV6-4,TRBD1,-
CASSLPSRGSPLHF,TGTGCCAGCAGTTTACCTTCCAGGGGCTCACCCCTCCACTTT,TRBJ1-6,TRBV28,-,-
CASSVGTSGGATGELFF,TGTGCCAGCAGCGTAGGGACTAGCGGGGGGGCCACCGGGGAGCTGTTTTTT,TRBJ2-2,TRBV9,TRBD2,-
CASGRVNYEQYF,TGTGCCAGCGGCAGGGTAAACTACGAGCAGTACTTC,TRBJ2-7,TRBV7-9,-,once
CASRTVTGVGDYGYTF,TGTGCCAGCAGGACGGTGACAGGGGTGGGGGACTATGGCTACACCTTC,TRBJ1-2,TRBV27,TRBD1,-